The rows below give T cell receptor beta chains drawn from one sample of a study of blood T cell repertoires in COVID-19. Assay: immunoSEQ multiplex PCR; the TCRdb copy retains only in-frame clones and omits some. This table holds approximately 190,000 clones, less than 90% found once. The sequencing input was peripheral blood. The receptors here all came from a human donor in a cohort sampled during active COVID-19. CDR3s include the opening cysteine and the closing phenylalanine or tryptophan. A D gene is named only where the DNA matches it firmly. Where a row states a size, it is once, few, many or the class of an expanded clone; other rows omit it.

j_gene,d_gene,v_gene,abundance,CDR3nt,CDR3aa
TRBJ1-6,.,TRBV6-5,.,TGTGCCAGCAGAAGTACAGGGAGTTCACCCCTCCACTTT,CASRSTGSSPLHF
TRBJ2-1,.,TRBV6-1,.,TGTGCCAGCAGTGAATGGCTCACCAGCGATGAGCAGTTCTTC,CASSEWLTSDEQFF
TRBJ2-1,.,TRBV27,.,TGTGCCAGCAGTGAGTGGGAGAAATCCTACAATGAGCAGTTCTTC,CASSEWEKSYNEQFF
TRBJ2-1,TRBD1,TRBV11-3,.,TGTGCCAGCAGCTCTGGGGGGACAGGGGTTAACAATGAGCAGTTCTTC,CASSSGGTGVNNEQFF
TRBJ1-1,.,TRBV5-1,few,TGCGCCAGCAGCCCTCAAACGACAGGGAACACTGAAGCTTTCTTT,CASSPQTTGNTEAFF
TRBJ2-5,TRBD2,TRBV9,.,TGTGCCAGCACCAGGGCGGGGGTCCTATGGGAGACCCAGTACTTC,CASTRAGVLWETQYF
TRBJ2-3,.,TRBV24-1,once,TGTGCCACCAGTGAAGGAAGGGGCCTTAACATCAAAGATACGCAGTATTTT,CATSEGRGLNIKDTQYF
TRBJ2-1,TRBD2,TRBV6-6,.,TGTGCCAGCAGTTACTTAGCGGGAGCCTCCTACAATGAGCAGTTCTTC,CASSYLAGASYNEQFF
TRBJ1-5,.,TRBV27,few,TGTGCCACCCTATTTGCGAGCAATCAGCCCCAGCATTTT,CATLFASNQPQHF
TRBJ2-2,.,TRBV24-1,.,TGTGCCACCAGTGATTTAGGGGCAGCCTTATCGAACACCGGGGAGCTGTTTTTT,CATSDLGAALSNTGELFF
TRBJ1-5,.,TRBV7-9,.,TGTGCCAGCAGCTTGGGGCCTGGTCAGCCCCAGCATTTT,CASSLGPGQPQHF
TRBJ2-2,TRBD2,TRBV28,.,TGTGCCAGCAGTTCACCAAGCGGGAGGGACTACACCGGGGAGCTGTTTTTT,CASSSPSGRDYTGELFF
TRBJ1-3,TRBD1,TRBV18,.,TGTGCCAGCTCACCCCAGGGGGCCCCTGGAAACACCATATATTTT,CASSPQGAPGNTIYF
TRBJ1-5,.,TRBV2,.,TGTGCCAGCAGCGGAGACGGTAGCATAGGCCAGCCCCAGCATTTT,CASSGDGSIGQPQHF
TRBJ1-2,.,TRBV11-2,.,TGTGCCAGCAGCAAAGACGGGTACCCCCGGGGCTACACCTTC,CASSKDGYPRGYTF
TRBJ2-1,.,TRBV3-1/TRBV3-2,.,TGTGCCAGCAGCCAAGACAGGGGTAGTGAGCAGTTCTTC,CASSQDRGSEQFF
TRBJ1-4,.,TRBV7-9,.,TGTGCCAGCAGCTTGGCGGAGGCTAATGAAAAACTGTTTTTT,CASSLAEANEKLFF
TRBJ1-2,.,TRBV18,.,TGTGCCAGCTCAGCGAACCGGGACACCTATGGCTACACCTTC,CASSANRDTYGYTF
TRBJ2-3,TRBD1,TRBV2,.,TGTGCCAGCAGCCGACAGGGAGACACAGATACGCAGTATTTT,CASSRQGDTDTQYF
TRBJ2-2,TRBD2,TRBV3-1/TRBV3-2,.,TGTGCCAGCAGCCCCTCTTCCCGGGGGGGCACCGGGGAGCTGTTTTTT,CASSPSSRGGTGELFF
TRBJ1-2,.,TRBV2,.,TGTGCCAGCACGTCCGGCTATGGCTACACCTTC,CASTSGYGYTF
TRBJ1-3,.,TRBV11-2,.,TGTGCCAGCAGCTTAGATCAGGGGCTCTCTGGAAACACCATATATTTT,CASSLDQGLSGNTIYF
TRBJ2-3,TRBD1,TRBV5-1,.,TGCGCCAGCAGCTTCCACAGGGGTGATACGCAGTATTTT,CASSFHRGDTQYF
TRBJ2-1,TRBD2,TRBV6-1,.,TGTGCCAGCAGTGAAGTGACTAGCGGGGGGAGGAATGAGCAGTTCTTC,CASSEVTSGGRNEQFF
TRBJ2-7,TRBD1,TRBV5-1,.,TGCGCCAGCAGCGTGGGACAGCTCTCCTACGAGCAGTACTTC,CASSVGQLSYEQYF
TRBJ1-4,TRBD1,TRBV5-1,.,TGCGCCAGCAGCTTCGGAGGACAGGGGGCGGGTGAAAAACTGTTTTTT,CASSFGGQGAGEKLFF
TRBJ2-3,.,TRBV6-5,once,TGTGCCAGCACCCTCCCAGGGGGGGATACGCAGTATTTT,CASTLPGGDTQYF